Below, 6 T cell receptor beta chains from the same sample are listed, as sequenced in a study of CD8 T cells in ankylosing spondylitis. General study results and limits: Seven or eight highly homologous variants formed a TCR beta motif that appeared characteristic of ankylosing spondylitis blood.

No antigen is known for these receptors. TCRdb reanalysed the 5' RACE reads using MiXCR and keeps one entry per CDR3 protein. Among 450,000 or so distinct CDR3 sequences listed, roughly 27% were seen once. The sequencing input was blood, either unsorted or a sorted T cell fraction (not recorded which). These TCRs come from a male donor with ankylosing spondylitis.

The chain is built from TRBV5-1 and TRBJ2-2; 8 bases are a match to TRBD1. The CDR3 contains 17 residues. Germline loops: CDR1 SGHRS, CDR2 YFSETQ. V gave up 2 bases and J gave up 1 base; unmatched junction bases: 7. CDR3: CASSFRGGQGNTGELFF. The CDR3 bases are TGCGCCAGCAGCTTTCGGGGTGGACAGGGGAACACCGGGGAGCTGTTTTTT.

Notes on this clonotype: Relative to the germline gene, one junction end is altered; a read error may explain this. This chain links TRBV15 with TRBJ2-3, with D hard to call. The germline gives CDR1 LNHNV, CDR2 YYDKDF (reference sequence). The CDR3 is made up of 15 amino acids. The CDR3 loop reads CATSRDLSSPNTQYF. CDR3 in DNA: TGTGCCACAAGCAGAGATTTGTCCAGCCCCAATACGCAGTATTTT.

This clonotype was found many times. J is TRBJ2-4 and V is TRBV7-2, with D possibly matching TRBD2 (5 bases). The CDR3 consists of 16 residues. Germline lookup yields CDR1 SGHTA and CDR2 FQGNSA. V shed 10 bases and J shed 1 base, with 20 bases lying between them. The CDR3 DNA reads as TGTGCCACCAAGCCCCCCCCGGGAAGGGCCAAAAACATTCAGTACTTC. Protein: CATKPPPGRAKNIQYF.

V usage is TRBV13 and J usage is TRBJ1-1; D is undetermined. The CDR3 is 13 residues long. Germline assignment: CDR1 PRHDT and CDR2 FYEKMQ (reference sequence). Between the trimmed V and J ends, which lost 7 bases and 5 bases, there was a span of 14 bases. Here the CDR3 DNA reads TGTGCCAGCATGAATCGAGCGGGGACTGAAGCTTTCTTT. This translates into CASMNRAGTEAFF.

In this sample, this clonotype turned up a few times. The genes are TRBV7-2 and TRBJ1-5, with 9 positions matching TRBD1. The CDR3 totals 15 residues. V trimming: 1 base; J trimming: 6 bases; junction bases outside the gene matches: 4. The germline gives CDR1 SGHTA, CDR2 FQGNSA. DNA of the CDR3: TGTGCCAGCAGCTTAGTGACAGGGGGGAGTCAGCCCCAGCATTTT. Translating gives CASSLVTGGSQPQHF.

The chain links TRBV7-2 to TRBJ1-2; TRBD1 aligns across 7 bases. Germline V gene lookup returns CDR1 SGHTA and CDR2 FQGNSA. After removal of 5 bases from V and 4 bases from J, the junction contained 4 bases not matched to a gene. This CDR3 is 13 amino acids long. The CDR3 loop is CASSRDRSYGYTF. CDR3 nucleotides: TGTGCCAGCAGCCGGGACAGAAGCTATGGCTACACCTTC.